This T cell receptor beta chain stems from a study of T cell repertoires in cytomegalovirus infection. Looking at the study overall: Signatures in public TCR beta sequences pointed to both CMV infection and matching HLA type.

This clonotype was observed many times. Its specificity is unknown. Study findings and constraints: CMV-specific HLA-C-restricted TCR beta clonotypes dominated the ex vivo response.

A single record per CDR3 protein comes from TCRdb applying MiXCR to the reads. The sample records about 110,000 distinct CDR3 sequences, about 9.5% being singletons. The sequence was collected from a human donor in good health (CMV status not recorded). Some clones in this sample may be carry-over from other donors' samples. Input material: PBMCs, sequenced either directly or after in vitro stimulation (not recorded which).

The CDR3 DNA sequence: TGTGCCACCAGCAGAGCGGGACGCACAGATACGCAGTATTTT. This encodes CATSRAGRTDTQYF. The J gene is TRBJ2-3, the V gene TRBV15; D tentatively reads TRBD1 or TRBD2 (5 bases each). Trimming took off 1 base at V and 1 base at J, with 6 bases between the two ends. The CDR3 extends over 14 amino acids. Germline V gene data show CDR1 as LNHNV and CDR2 as YYDKDF (reference sequence).